This is a list of T cell receptor beta chains from one sample in a study of shared clonotypes between healthy human individuals. Generated by immunoSEQ multiplex PCR, the TCRdb table keeps only in-frame clones and is missing some. This sample carries hundreds of thousands of clones, about 96% of them seen once, and the ten largest clones take approximately 0.1%. Sequenced input: naive CD8+ T cells sorted from blood. The receptor source for this set is a woman between 25 and 40 years old in good health. Both conserved end residues are part of each CDR3. The D gene is left open where the match is weak. Clone sizes are given selectively: once, few, many, or a class where the clone is expanded.

d_gene | j_gene | v_gene | abundance | CDR3nt | CDR3aa
. | TRBJ1-1 | TRBV5-5 | . | TGTGCCAGCATCAAAAGGTCGGGGTCTGAAGCTTTCTTT | CASIKRSGSEAFF
TRBD1 | TRBJ1-2 | TRBV7-9 | . | TGTGCCAGCAGCCTGGGACAGCCCTATGGCTACACCTTC | CASSLGQPYGYTF
. | TRBJ2-1 | TRBV7-9 | few | TGTGCCAGCAGCTTATTCGATGAGCAGTTCTTC | CASSLFDEQFF
. | TRBJ1-1 | TRBV6-5 | . | TGTGCCAGCAGTTACTCGAGGGGGGAAGCTTTCTTT | CASSYSRGEAFF
. | TRBJ1-2 | TRBV5-4 | . | TGTGCCAGCAGCTACACCGGCAGGGGAGAAGGCTACACCTTC | CASSYTGRGEGYTF
. | TRBJ2-7 | TRBV28 | . | TGTGCCAGCAGCCCCCTACTTCCCCTATTTTACGAGCAGTACTTC | CASSPLLPLFYEQYF
. | TRBJ1-5 | TRBV27 | few | TGTGCCAGCAGCGCGGGGCAGGTTCAGCCCCAGCATTTT | CASSAGQVQPQHF
. | TRBJ1-1 | TRBV19 | . | TGTGCCAGTAGTCCCCGTAGGGAGAGTAACACTGAAGCTTTCTTT | CASSPRRESNTEAFF
. | TRBJ1-2 | TRBV10-2 | . | TGCGCCAGCAGTGAGGACTACAGTGGCTACACCTTC | CASSEDYSGYTF
TRBD1 | TRBJ2-7 | TRBV2 | . | TGTGCCAGCAGTGATCCGGGACAGGGCACCTACGAGCAGTACTTC | CASSDPGQGTYEQYF
. | TRBJ2-1 | TRBV19 | once | TGTGCCAGTAGCGGCCCCAGCTCCTACAATGAGCAGTTCTTC | CASSGPSSYNEQFF
. | TRBJ2-7 | TRBV29-1 | once | TGCAGCGTTGAAGAGGCAGAGGCCAGCTCCTACGAGCAGTACTTC | CSVEEAEASSYEQYF
TRBD1 | TRBJ2-2 | TRBV28 | . | TGTGCCAGCGGTGGACAGGGAGGAACCGGGGAGCTGTTTTTT | CASGGQGGTGELFF
TRBD1 | TRBJ1-2 | TRBV6-5 | . | TGTGCCAGCAGGCCGACAGGGGCCCTCCATGGCTACACCTTC | CASRPTGALHGYTF
. | TRBJ2-1 | TRBV11-2 | few | TGTGCCAGCAGCTTAGGAGGCGGGAATGAGCAGTTCTTC | CASSLGGGNEQFF
. | TRBJ1-1 | TRBV19 | . | TGTGCCAGTAGTATATTACGGAACTCTGAAGCTTTCTTT | CASSILRNSEAFF
TRBD1 | TRBJ1-5 | TRBV5-1 | . | TGCGCCAGCAGCTTGGGACAGGGGGCTAATCAGCCCCAGCATTTT | CASSLGQGANQPQHF
. | TRBJ2-7 | TRBV13 | . | TGTGCCAGCAGCTTAAGGGGGGCATACGAGCAGTACTTC | CASSLRGAYEQYF
TRBD1 | TRBJ2-7 | TRBV29-1 | . | TGCAGCGTTGTATGGACAGGGAGCTCCTACGAGCAGTACTTC | CSVVWTGSSYEQYF
. | TRBJ1-4 | TRBV5-1 | once | TGCGCCAGCAGCTACAGCTTCGCTAATGAAAAACTGTTTTTT | CASSYSFANEKLFF
TRBD2 | TRBJ2-1 | TRBV9 | . | TGTGCCAGCAGCGAGAGACTAGCGGGCCCATACAATGAGCAGTTCTTC | CASSERLAGPYNEQFF
. | TRBJ1-2 | TRBV15 | . | TGTGCCACCAGCAGAGTTGAAAAGTTAAGCTATGGCTACACCTTC | CATSRVEKLSYGYTF
. | TRBJ1-3 | TRBV5-6 | once | TGTGCCAGCAGCTTGGGGGGAGTCTGGAACACCATATATTTT | CASSLGGVWNTIYF
TRBD1 | TRBJ1-2 | TRBV28 | . | TGTGCCAGCAGTTACAGGGGTCCCGACTATGGCTACACCTTC | CASSYRGPDYGYTF
. | TRBJ1-2 | TRBV2 | . | TGTGCCAGCCGGGAGGGGTCCTATGGCTACACCTTC | CASREGSYGYTF
. | TRBJ2-4 | TRBV11-2 | . | TGTGCCAGCAGGACAGGCCAAAACATTCAGTACTTC | CASRTGQNIQYF
. | TRBJ1-1 | TRBV5-8 | . | TGTGCCAGCAGCTCGGACACCAAAGCTTTCTTT | CASSSDTKAFF
. | TRBJ1-2 | TRBV7-9 | . | TGTGCCAGCAGCTTAAGTACAGATGCTGGCTACACCTTC | CASSLSTDAGYTF
TRBD1 | TRBJ2-7 | TRBV2 | . | TGTGCCAGCAGTGAACCCACAGGGGGTATAACTGGCGAGCAGTACTTC | CASSEPTGGITGEQYF
TRBD2 | TRBJ2-7 | TRBV29-1 | . | TGCAGCGTCGGGGGACTAGCGGGGCCCTACGAGCAGTACTTC | CSVGGLAGPYEQYF
. | TRBJ1-1 | TRBV14 | . | TGTGCCAGCAGCCAAGATTGGAAAGGCGAGGAGTTCTTT | CASSQDWKGEEFF
. | TRBJ1-1 | TRBV30 | . | TGTGCCTGGAGTGTAGGGAACACTGAAGCTTTCTTT | CAWSVGNTEAFF
. | TRBJ2-1 | TRBV5-4 | . | TGTGCCAGCAGCTCCCTTAATGAGCAGTTCTTC | CASSSLNEQFF
. | TRBJ2-7 | TRBV7-9 | . | TGTGCCAGCAGCTCGACTGACAGCCCATCCTACGAGCAGTACTTC | CASSSTDSPSYEQYF
. | TRBJ2-1 | TRBV7-9 | . | TGTGCCAGCAGGTCGTCGCTAGCCGCAAACAATGAGCAGTTCTTC | CASRSSLAANNEQFF
. | TRBJ1-3 | TRBV30 | . | TGTGCCTGGAGTTCTGGAGAGACTGGAAACACCATATATTTT | CAWSSGETGNTIYF
. | TRBJ1-5 | TRBV6-5 | . | TGTGCCAGCAGTCCGGGGCGCAATCAGCCCCAGCATTTT | CASSPGRNQPQHF
TRBD1 | TRBJ1-2 | TRBV28 | . | TGTGCCAGCGGCCACCGGGACAGGGGCGGCTACACCTTC | CASGHRDRGGYTF
TRBD1 | TRBJ2-7 | TRBV11-2 | . | TGTGCCAGCAGATCCCCTACAGGGACAGGGGGGAACGAGCAGTACTTC | CASRSPTGTGGNEQYF
. | TRBJ1-1 | TRBV10-3 | . | TGTGCCATCAGTGAGTCGAGCCAGACTAACACTGAAGCTTTCTTT | CAISESSQTNTEAFF
. | TRBJ2-7 | TRBV28 | . | TGTGCCACTAACCACGGATACGAGCAGTACTTC | CATNHGYEQYF
. | TRBJ2-5 | TRBV15 | . | TGTGCCACCAGCAGTGGCGGGGGCGGACAAGAGACCCAGTACTTC | CATSSGGGGQETQYF
TRBD2 | TRBJ2-7 | TRBV29-1 | . | TGCAGCGTTGAACTAGCGGGTCACTACGAGCAGTACTTC | CSVELAGHYEQYF